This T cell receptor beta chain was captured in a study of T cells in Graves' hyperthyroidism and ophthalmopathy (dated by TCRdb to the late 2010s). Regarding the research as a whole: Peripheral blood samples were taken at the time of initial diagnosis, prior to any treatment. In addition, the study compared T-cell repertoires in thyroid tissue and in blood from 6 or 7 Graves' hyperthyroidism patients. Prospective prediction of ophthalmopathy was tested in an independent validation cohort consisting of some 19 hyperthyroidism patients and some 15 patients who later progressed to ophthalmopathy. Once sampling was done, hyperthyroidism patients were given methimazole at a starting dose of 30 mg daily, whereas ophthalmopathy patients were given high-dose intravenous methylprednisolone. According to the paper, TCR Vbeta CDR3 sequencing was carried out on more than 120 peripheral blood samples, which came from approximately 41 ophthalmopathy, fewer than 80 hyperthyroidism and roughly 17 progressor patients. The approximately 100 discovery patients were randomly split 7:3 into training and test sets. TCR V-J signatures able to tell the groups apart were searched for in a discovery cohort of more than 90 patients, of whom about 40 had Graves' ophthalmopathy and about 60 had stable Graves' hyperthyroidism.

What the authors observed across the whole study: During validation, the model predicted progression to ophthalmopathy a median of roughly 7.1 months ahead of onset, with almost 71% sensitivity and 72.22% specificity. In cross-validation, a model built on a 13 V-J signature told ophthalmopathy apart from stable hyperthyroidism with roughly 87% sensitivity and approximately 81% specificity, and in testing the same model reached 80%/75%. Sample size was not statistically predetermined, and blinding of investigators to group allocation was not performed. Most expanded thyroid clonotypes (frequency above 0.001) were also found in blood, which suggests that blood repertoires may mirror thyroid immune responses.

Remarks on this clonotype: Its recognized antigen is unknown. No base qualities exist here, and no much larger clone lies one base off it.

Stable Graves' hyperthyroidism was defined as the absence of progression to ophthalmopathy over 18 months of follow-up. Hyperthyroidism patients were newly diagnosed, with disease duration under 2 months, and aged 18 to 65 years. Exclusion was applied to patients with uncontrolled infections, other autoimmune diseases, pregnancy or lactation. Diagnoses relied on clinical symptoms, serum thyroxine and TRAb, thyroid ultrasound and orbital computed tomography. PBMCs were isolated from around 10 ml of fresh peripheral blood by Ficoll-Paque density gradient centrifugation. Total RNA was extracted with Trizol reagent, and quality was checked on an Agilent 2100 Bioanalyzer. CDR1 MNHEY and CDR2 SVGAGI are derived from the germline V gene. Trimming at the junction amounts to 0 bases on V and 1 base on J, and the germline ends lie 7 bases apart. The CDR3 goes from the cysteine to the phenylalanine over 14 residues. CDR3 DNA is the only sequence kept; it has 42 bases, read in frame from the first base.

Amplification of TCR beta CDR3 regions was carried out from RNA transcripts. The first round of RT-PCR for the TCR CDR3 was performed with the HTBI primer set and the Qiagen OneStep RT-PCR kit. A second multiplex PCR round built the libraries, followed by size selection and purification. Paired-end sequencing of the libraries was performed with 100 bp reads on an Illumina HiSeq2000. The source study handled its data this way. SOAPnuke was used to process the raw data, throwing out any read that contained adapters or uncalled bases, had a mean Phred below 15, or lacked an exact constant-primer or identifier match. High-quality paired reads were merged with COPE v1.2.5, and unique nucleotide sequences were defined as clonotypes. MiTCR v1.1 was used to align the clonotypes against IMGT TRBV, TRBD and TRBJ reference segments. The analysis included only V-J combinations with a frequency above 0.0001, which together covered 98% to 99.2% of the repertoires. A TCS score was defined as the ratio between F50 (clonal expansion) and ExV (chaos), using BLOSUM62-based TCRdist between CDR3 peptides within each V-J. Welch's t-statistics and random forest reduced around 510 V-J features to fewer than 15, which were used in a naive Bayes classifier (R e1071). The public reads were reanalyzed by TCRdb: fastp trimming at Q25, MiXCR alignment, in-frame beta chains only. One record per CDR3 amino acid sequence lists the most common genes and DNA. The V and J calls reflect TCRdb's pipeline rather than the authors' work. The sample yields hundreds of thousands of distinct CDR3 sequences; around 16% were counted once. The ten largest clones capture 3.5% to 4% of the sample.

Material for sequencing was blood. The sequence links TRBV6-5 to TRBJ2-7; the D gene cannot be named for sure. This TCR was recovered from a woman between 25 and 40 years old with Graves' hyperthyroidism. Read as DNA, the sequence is TGTGCCAGCAGTTACTCGAGTGTATCCTACGAGCAGTACTTC. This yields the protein CASSYSSVSYEQYF.